This T cell receptor beta chain was sequenced during a study of T cell repertoires in cytomegalovirus infection. Study summary: Public TCR beta signature analysis indicated the presence of both CMV infection and matching HLA type. Study-wide results and caveats: Across the ex vivo response, the dominant clonotypes were HLA-C-restricted CMV-specific TCR beta clonotypes. Based on cumulative public TCR beta family frequency, carriers of CMV plus the relevant HLA were identified.

From the reads, TCRdb called clonotypes with MiXCR, one entry per CDR3 protein. The sample has a few hundred thousand distinct CDR3 sequences; about a sixth are singletons. This clonotype was recorded many times. The target antigen is unknown. The V gene's germline CDR1 is SGHNT and CDR2 YENEEA. The CDR3 totals 14 residues. V lost 1 base and J lost 0, with 3 bases in between. Sequencing was done on a sample of PBMCs. The origin of this receptor is a human donor in good health (CMV status not recorded). Some clones in this sample may be carry-over from other donors' samples. The V gene is TRBV11-3, the J gene TRBJ2-2; D unclear. This CDR3 is CASSLGPNTGELFF. In DNA form, the CDR3 reads TGTGCCAGCAGCTTAGGGCCGAACACCGGGGAGCTGTTTTTT.